This T cell receptor (beta chain) was identified during a study of read filtering for tumor transcriptome and immune sequencing. This library used approximately 0.4 ug RNA and molecular barcoded adaptors spanning alpha/delta and beta/gamma chains. TCRdb used MiXCR to reprocess the reads, holding one entry per CDR3 protein. The sample has 30,000 to 40,000 distinct CDR3 sequences, about 12% seen once. This clonotype was detected ten times or more. The germline CDR1 and CDR2 sequences are DFQATT and SNEGSKA (reference sequence). The CDR3 consists of 12 residues. The source material was a population of CD138-negative cells sorted from bone marrow. The chain uses TRBV20-1 and TRBJ2-5, with D perhaps assigned TRBD1 or TRBD2 (6 bases each). This TCR derives from a donor aged 40 or older with multiple myeloma. The CDR3 reads CSVPGAGETQYF. CDR3 DNA sequence: TGCAGCGTTCCGGGGGCCGGGGAGACCCAGTACTTC.